One and the same sample provided the 23 T cell receptor beta chains below, sequenced in a study of circulating CD8 cells and anti-PD-1 response in melanoma. From live CD3+CD8+TCRalphabeta+ cells, four PD-1 and/or TIGIT subsets were sorted. Each library started from roughly 16 ng of total RNA using the QIAseq Immune Repertoire TCR panel. MiXCR, run by TCRdb on the reads, gives a single entry per CDR3 protein. Of several hundred distinct CDR3 sequences in the sample, around 7.7% were seen once. The input for sequencing was CD8+ T cells from PBMCs, taken at baseline or after one month of anti-PD-1 therapy (not recorded which). These receptors originate from a human donor with melanoma.

This clonotype is large by share. The chain uses TRBV2 and TRBJ2-3; 8 bases are a match to TRBD2. Germline V gene sequence: CDR1 SNHLY, CDR2 FYNNEI. V was clipped by 1 base and J by 4 bases; unmatched bases: 7. The CDR3 loop spans 16 amino acids. The CDR3 coding sequence is TGTGCCAGCAGTGAAGGAGTAGCGGGGACGGCAGATACGCAGTATTTT. Translation gives CASSEGVAGTADTQYF.

This clonotype is judged medium-sized. CDR3 sequence: CSAGQYTEAFF. The DNA for the CDR3 is TGCAGCGCCGGACAGTACACTGAAGCTTTCTTT. The chain employs TRBV29-1 and TRBJ1-1, with D perhaps TRBD1 (6 bases). Germline values: CDR1 SQVTM, CDR2 ANQGSEA. Trimming shortened V by 7 bases and J by 3 bases, and 9 bases separated the two germline ends. This CDR3 region has 11 residues.

In this sample, this clonotype is medium-sized. The chain carries TRBV28 and TRBJ2-7; D not resolved. The CDR3 contains 15 residues. Germline loops: CDR1 MDHEN, CDR2 SYDVKM. V lost 4 bases, J lost 5 bases, and 18 bases lay in between. CDR3: CASSSPDTRAHEQYF. The CDR3 coding sequence is TGTGCCAGCAGTTCTCCAGACACACGAGCCCACGAGCAGTACTTC. The full variable domain, in which reference TRBV28 and TRBJ2-7 provide the parts outside the CDR3, is DVKVTQSSRYLVKRTGEKVFLECVQDMDHENMFWYRQDPGLGLRLIYFSYDVKMKEKGDIPEGYSVSREKKERFSLILESASTNQTSMYLCASSSPDTRAHEQYFGPGTRLTVT.

This clonotype qualifies as medium-sized (0.01 to 0.1%). This chain uses TRBV7-2 with TRBJ2-1, with TRBD2 matching over 12 bases. The CDR3 covers 15 residues. Per germline, CDR1 SGHTA and CDR2 FQGNSA. With 2 bases clipped from V and 7 bases from J, the junction kept 3 bases outside the gene matches. This CDR3 is CASSLLAGGLNEQFF. The CDR3 DNA sequence: TGTGCCAGCAGCTTACTAGCGGGGGGGCTAAATGAGCAGTTCTTC.

This clonotype is judged medium-sized. The rearrangement joins TRBV28 to TRBJ2-2; TRBD2 agrees at 12 bases. Germline V gene lookup returns CDR1 MDHEN and CDR2 SYDVKM. The CDR3 runs 17 residues. With 3 bases clipped from V and 5 bases from J, the junction kept 7 bases outside the gene matches. CDR3 in amino acids: CASSFRLAGAGTGELFF. CDR3 bases: TGTGCCAGCAGTTTCAGACTAGCGGGAGCAGGTACCGGGGAGCTGTTTTTT. The complete variable domain, with remaining parts taken from reference TRBV28 and TRBJ2-2, reads DVKVTQSSRYLVKRTGEKVFLECVQDMDHENMFWYRQDPGLGLRLIYFSYDVKMKEKGDIPEGYSVSREKKERFSLILESASTNQTSMYLCASSFRLAGAGTGELFFGEGSRLTVL.

This clonotype is categorized as medium-sized. V is TRBV27 and J is TRBJ2-1, with D perhaps TRBD1 (5 bases). Germline lookup yields CDR1 MNHEY and CDR2 SMNVEV (reference sequence). Trimming stripped 0 bases from V and 7 bases from J, with 7 bases between. There are 13 residues in the CDR3. Written as DNA, the CDR3 is TGTGCCAGCAGTTTATCAGGGGTGAATGAGCAGTTCTTC. Protein sequence: CASSLSGVNEQFF.

The table lists this clonotype with a few counts. This clone may be a read error of a much larger clone one base away. DNA of the CDR3: TGTGTCAGCTCTAGAGATAGCGGGAAAAACATTCAGTACTTC. This codes for CVSSRDSGKNIQYF. The chain carries TRBV2 and TRBJ2-4, with 7 bases aligning to TRBD2. Per the germline V gene, CDR1 is SNHLY and CDR2 is FYNNEI. This CDR3 contains 14 residues.

Relative to its sample, this clonotype is large. The chain joins TRBV2 to TRBJ2-7; D might be TRBD1 (6 bases). Germline V gives CDR1 SNHLY, CDR2 FYNNEI. The V gene lost 11 bases and the J gene lost 3 bases, with 11 bases spanning the gap. This CDR3 has 11 amino acids. CDR3 sequence: CAAGRGYEQYF. Here the CDR3 DNA reads TGTGCCGCCGGCAGGGGCTACGAGCAGTACTTC.

This clonotype is termed medium-sized (0.01 to 0.1%). The V call is TRBV19, the J call TRBJ2-2; unclear D gene. This CDR3 region has 11 residues. The V and J ends lost 4 bases and 4 bases respectively, with 1 base between them. Germline CDR1 LNHDA, CDR2 SQIVND (reference sequence). The CDR3 DNA sequence: TGTGCCAGTAGTACCACCGGGGAGCTGTTTTTT. It encodes CASSTTGELFF.

Within the sample, this clonotype is large. The chain employs TRBV5-4 and TRBJ1-5, with D maybe TRBD1 (6 bases). Germline CDR1 and CDR2: SGHNT and YYREEE (reference sequence). The V and J ends lost 3 bases and 5 bases respectively, with 12 bases between them. This CDR3 spans 14 amino acids. The CDR3 coding sequence is TGTGCCAGCAGCTCCGGACAGAGTGATCAGCCCCAGCATTTT. Translated, it gives CASSSGQSDQPQHF.

The genes are TRBV19 and TRBJ2-7; D may be TRBD1 (6 bases). CDR1 and CDR2 from the germline V gene are LNHDA and SQIVND (reference sequence). V lost 3 bases to trimming and J lost 3 bases, with 9 bases between them. The CDR3 length is 13 residues. In DNA, the CDR3 is TGTGCCAGTAGTATGGACAGCGTCTACGAGCAGTACTTC. This gives the protein CASSMDSVYEQYF.

This clonotype was counted between two and nine times. An end of the junction does not agree with germline; a read error may underlie this. This rearrangement joins TRBV19 to TRBJ2-3, with D perhaps TRBD2 (5 bases). Per the germline V gene, CDR1 is LNHDA and CDR2 is SQIVND (reference sequence). CDR3 size: 15 residues. The CDR3 region has the DNA TGTGCCAGGAGTATAACCGAATTCAGCGGAGATACGCAGTATTTT. This translates into CARSITEFSGDTQYF.

This clonotype counts as large. The chain uses TRBV27 and TRBJ2-1; 8 bases align to TRBD2. V was clipped by 6 bases and J by 0 bases; unmatched bases: 1. The length of the CDR3 is 14 residues. Germline lookup yields CDR1 MNHEY and CDR2 SMNVEV (reference sequence). The CDR3 bases are TGTGCCAGCAGCCTAGCGGGCTCCTACAATGAGCAGTTCTTC. Protein: CASSLAGSYNEQFF.

Within the sample, this clonotype is medium-sized. The chain combines TRBV14 with TRBJ1-1; the match to TRBD1 covers 7 bases. The CDR3 length is 14 residues. Germline V gives CDR1 SGHDN, CDR2 FVKESK. The junction had 5 bases not matched to a gene; V was cut back by 5 bases and J by 2 bases. CDR3 region: CASSAGQRNTEAFF. The CDR3 DNA sequence: TGTGCCAGCAGCGCGGGACAGAGAAACACTGAAGCTTTCTTT.

This clonotype rates as medium-sized. This may be a read error: a much more frequent sequence differs by one nucleotide. The rearrangement uses TRBV18 and TRBJ2-1, with TRBD2 matching 13 bases. Trimming removed 3 bases from V and 6 bases from J; junction bases left unmatched: 5. The CDR3 has 16 amino acids. The V gene's germline CDR1 is KGHSH and CDR2 LQKENI. CDR3 loop: CASSPELAGGGNEQFF. The CDR3 region has the DNA TGTGCCAGCTCACCGGAACTAGCGGGAGGGGGCAATGAGCAGTTCTTC.

Judged by abundance, this clonotype is medium-sized. This chain links TRBV2 with TRBJ2-1; no reliable D call. V lost 8 bases and J 4 bases, leaving 15 bases between the germline ends. From germline, CDR1 is SNHLY and CDR2 FYNNEI. The CDR3 covers 14 residues. This CDR3 reads CASSAETGYNEQFF. CDR3 coding DNA: TGTGCCAGCTCAGCCGAAACCGGGTACAATGAGCAGTTCTTC. Looking up the rest from reference TRBV2 and TRBJ2-1 gives the full variable domain: EPEVTQTPSHQVTQMGQEVILRCVPISNHLYFYWYRQILGQKVEFLVSFYNNEISEKSEIFDDQFSVERPDGSNFTLKIRSTKLEDSAMYFCASSAETGYNEQFFGPGTRLTVL.

Sample share makes this clonotype large. The chain joins TRBV24-1 to TRBJ2-2, with D perhaps TRBD2 (6 bases). The CDR3 spans 15 residues. Germline values: CDR1 KGHDR, CDR2 SFDVKD. V was shortened by 9 bases and J by 3 bases, with 16 bases between the two germline ends. In nucleotides, the CDR3 is TGTGCCACCCGGCAGGGCGGGGTCCACACCGGGGAGCTGTTTTTT. Protein sequence: CATRQGGVHTGELFF.

This clonotype is large by share. The CDR3 DNA reads TGTGCCAGTAGTATGGTGGGGACAGGGGACTACTATGGCTACACCTTC. Protein: CASSMVGTGDYYGYTF. The V call is TRBV19, the J call TRBJ1-2, with 10 bases matching TRBD1. The J segment lost 3 bases and the V segment lost 3 bases, leaving 7 bases of the junction unmatched. CDR3 length equals 16 residues. Germline V gene lookup returns CDR1 LNHDA and CDR2 SQIVND (reference sequence).

The chain has TRBV27 and TRBJ2-5; D remains unclear. Germline assignment: CDR1 MNHEY and CDR2 SMNVEV (reference sequence). The CDR3 has 12 amino acids. V shed 10 bases and J shed 0 bases, with 9 bases lying between them. In DNA, the CDR3 is TGTGCCATCCTAGACAACCAAGAGACCCAGTACTTC. Translated, it gives CAILDNQETQYF.

Sample share makes this clonotype medium-sized. This chain joins TRBV29-1 and TRBJ2-1; unclear D gene. V lost 7 bases and J 6 bases, leaving 16 bases between the germline ends. This CDR3 spans 13 amino acids. Germline V gene data show CDR1 as SQVTM and CDR2 as ANQGSEA. The CDR3 spells CSATDGAINEQFF. CDR3 DNA sequence: TGCAGCGCTACCGACGGAGCGATCAATGAGCAGTTCTTC.

By its share, this clonotype is large. The rearrangement uses TRBV24-1 and TRBJ2-7, with TRBD1 matching over 7 bases. The CDR3 has 14 residues. CDR1 and CDR2 from the germline V gene are KGHDR and SFDVKD. Losses at the gene ends were 5 bases for V and 3 bases for J; bases not matched to a gene: 6. DNA of the CDR3: TGTGCCACCAGTGCTACAGGGGAATACTACGAGCAGTACTTC. This sequence encodes CATSATGEYYEQYF.

Comments on this clonotype: One end of the junction does not line up with germline, which may come from a read error. In DNA, the CDR3 is TGCAGTGCTAGGGATTTAAGGCAGAGCTCCTACGAGCGGTACTTC. It encodes CSARDLRQSSYERYF. The J gene is TRBJ2-7, the V gene TRBV20-1; D is unclear. This CDR3 comprises 15 residues. The germline gives CDR1 DFQATT, CDR2 SNEGSKA (reference sequence).

This clonotype is medium-sized (0.01 to 0.1%) in the sample. J is TRBJ1-5 and V is TRBV27; D ambiguous. CDR3 length: 15 amino acids. The V and J ends lost 3 bases and 0 bases respectively, with 9 bases between them. Germline lookup yields CDR1 MNHEY and CDR2 SMNVEV (reference sequence). The CDR3 is CASSFGAYSNQPQHF. For the CDR3, the DNA is TGTGCCAGCAGTTTTGGAGCATATAGCAATCAGCCCCAGCATTTT.